This T cell receptor (beta chain) was identified in a study of cytomegalovirus exposure and HLA in healthy donors. About the study: Findings of an earlier analysis included about 100 million unique TCR beta sequences from roughly 190 million T cells. Whole-study findings and limits: Specificity for CMV antigens was confirmed in vitro for a few of the CMV-associated chains. The authors assumed roughly uniform sequencing depth across donors for presence/absence analyses.

A multiplex PCR was run with 60 Vbeta primers and 13 Jbeta primers. Measured with immunoSEQ multiplex PCR; TCRdb has only the in-frame clones, and not every one. Here the sample spans tens of thousands of clones, about 80% being singletons. With respect to this clone: Its antigen is not identified.

The sequence was collected from a man younger than 35 in good health and CMV-seropositive. The specimen was PBMCs.

CDR3 bases: TGTGCCAGCGGCGACAGGGGTAATTCACCCCTCCACTTT. Translation gives CASGDRGNSPLHF. This chain uses TRBV5-8 with TRBJ1-6, with 8 nucleotides matching TRBD1. The CDR3 runs 13 residues. Germline V gene lookup returns CDR1 SGHTS and CDR2 YDEGEE. V shed 7 bases and J 6 bases; nucleotides not matched to a gene: 3.